What follows are 4 T cell receptor beta chains derived from one specimen sequenced in a study of T cells in Graves' hyperthyroidism and ophthalmopathy. The source material, RNA transcripts, was used to amplify TCR beta CDR3 regions. The TCR CDR3 was amplified in a first-round RT-PCR using the HTBI primer set. TCRdb recomputed calls from the multiplex PCR reads with MiXCR, one row per CDR3 protein. This sample has 460,000 or so distinct CDR3 sequences, with about 15% found just once. The sequenced material came from blood. These receptors all stem from a young woman with Graves' hyperthyroidism.

This clonotype was observed at least ten times. The V gene is TRBV11-2, the J gene TRBJ2-4; 7 nucleotides agree with TRBD2. Germline-derived CDR1 and CDR2 are SGHAT and FQNNGV. V trimming: 5 bases; J trimming: 3 bases; junction bases outside the gene matches: 13. CDR3 length: 17 amino acids. CDR3: CASSDKGREYDKNIQYF. The DNA of the CDR3 is TGTGCCAGCAGCGACAAGGGGCGGGAGTACGACAAAAACATTCAGTACTTC.

In its sample, this clonotype was seen many times. The V and J genes are TRBV2 and TRBJ2-1, with 11 bases that match TRBD2. The germline V gene has CDR1 SNHLY and CDR2 FYNNEI. The CDR3 totals 14 residues. The V segment lost 6 bases and the J segment 6 bases; nucleotides outside the gene matches: 4. CDR3 nucleotide sequence: TGTGCCAGCAGAGGACTAGCGGGCCGCAATGAGCAGTTCTTC. Residues: CASRGLAGRNEQFF.

This clonotype came up a few times. CDR3 bases: TGTGCCAGCAGACAAGACAGCGGTGAGGTGCCCCAGCATTTT. Translation: CASRQDSGEVPQHF. The V gene is TRBV6-1, the J gene TRBJ1-5, with D possibly being TRBD1 (5 bases). The germline V gene has CDR1 MNHNS and CDR2 SASEGT. Between the trimmed V and J ends, which lost 6 bases and 9 bases, there was a span of 18 bases. The CDR3 loop spans 14 amino acids.

This clonotype was recorded many times. The chain employs TRBV28 and TRBJ1-1; D ambiguous. CDR1 and CDR2 from the germline V gene are MDHEN and SYDVKM. V was cut by 6 bases and J by 7 bases, with 15 bases left in between. CDR3 size: 13 residues. Here the CDR3 DNA reads TGTGCCAGCAGACCCAGTATAGAGAATGAAGCTTTCTTT. Its protein product is CASRPSIENEAFF.